This T cell receptor (beta chain) originates from a study of T cell changes during pregnancy in multiple sclerosis. As regards this clone: One end of the junction does not line up with germline, which may come from a read error.

The CDR3 extends over 17 amino acids. Germline-derived CDR1 and CDR2 are PRHDT and FYEKMQ (reference sequence). The repertoire was sequenced with immunoSEQ multiplex PCR; TCRdb's copy has only in-frame clones and lacks some. This sample yields 26,000 or so clones, of which 88% are seen a single time; roughly 8.3% belongs to the top ten. This receptor was identified in a female donor with multiple sclerosis, enrolled in a pregnancy study. The chain links TRBV13 to TRBJ2-2; 8 nucleotides match TRBD1. Sequenced material: CD8+ T cells from peripheral blood mononuclear cells, taken in the second trimester of pregnancy. CDR3 protein: CASSSTDRVMNPGELFF. CDR3 in DNA: TGTGCCAGCAGCTCGACGGACAGGGTTATGAACCCCGGGGAGCTGTTTTTT.